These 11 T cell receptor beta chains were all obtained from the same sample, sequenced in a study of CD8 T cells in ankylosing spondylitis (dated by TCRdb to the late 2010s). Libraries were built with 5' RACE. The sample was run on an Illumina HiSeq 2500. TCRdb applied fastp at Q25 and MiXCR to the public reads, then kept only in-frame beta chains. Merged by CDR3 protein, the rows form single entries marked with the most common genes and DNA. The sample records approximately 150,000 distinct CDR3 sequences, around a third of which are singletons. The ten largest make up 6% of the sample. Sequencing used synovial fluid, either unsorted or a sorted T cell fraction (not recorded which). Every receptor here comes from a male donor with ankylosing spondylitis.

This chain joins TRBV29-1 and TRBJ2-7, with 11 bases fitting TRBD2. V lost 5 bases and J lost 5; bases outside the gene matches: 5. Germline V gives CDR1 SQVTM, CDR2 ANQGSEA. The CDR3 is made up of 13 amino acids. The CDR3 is CSVLTSGSNEQYF. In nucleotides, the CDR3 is TGCAGCGTTCTCACTAGCGGGAGTAACGAGCAGTACTTC.

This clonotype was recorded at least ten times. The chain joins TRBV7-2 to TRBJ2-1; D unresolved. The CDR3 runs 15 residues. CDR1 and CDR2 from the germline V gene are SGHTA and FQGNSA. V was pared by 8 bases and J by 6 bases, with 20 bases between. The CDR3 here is CASGHGGTRLNEQFF. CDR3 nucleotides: TGTGCCAGCGGGCATGGCGGTACCCGCCTCAATGAGCAGTTCTTC.

The CDR3 DNA is TGTGCCAGCAGAAAAACACGGGACTCCCCTAATGAGCAGTTCTTC. It specifies CASRKTRDSPNEQFF. This chain uses TRBV6-2 or TRBV6-3 with TRBJ2-1; the D gene is possibly TRBD2 (6 bases). V dropped 6 bases and J dropped 7 bases, with 19 bases sitting between them. Germline assignment: CDR1 MNHEY and CDR2 SVGEGT. The CDR3 totals 15 residues.

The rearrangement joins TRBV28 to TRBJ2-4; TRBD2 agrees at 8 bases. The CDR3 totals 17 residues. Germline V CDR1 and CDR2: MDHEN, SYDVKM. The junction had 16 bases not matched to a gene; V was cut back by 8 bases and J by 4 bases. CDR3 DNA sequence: TGTGCCAGCGGATTAGCGGGAAACCTGGGCTCTAAAAACATTCAGTACTTC. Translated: CASGLAGNLGSKNIQYF.

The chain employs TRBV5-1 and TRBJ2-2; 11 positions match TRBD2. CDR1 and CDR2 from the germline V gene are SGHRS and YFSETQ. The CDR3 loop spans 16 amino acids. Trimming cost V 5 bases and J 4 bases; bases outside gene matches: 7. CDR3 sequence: CASRLLAGDSTGELFF. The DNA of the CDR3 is TGCGCCAGCAGACTACTAGCGGGAGATTCCACCGGGGAGCTGTTTTTT. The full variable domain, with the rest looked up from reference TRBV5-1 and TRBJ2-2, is KAGVTQTPRYLIKTRGQQVTLSCSPISGHRSVSWYQQTPGQGLQFLFEYFSETQRNKGNFPGRFSGRQFSNSRSEMNVSTLELGDSALYLCASRLLAGDSTGELFFGEGSRLTVL.

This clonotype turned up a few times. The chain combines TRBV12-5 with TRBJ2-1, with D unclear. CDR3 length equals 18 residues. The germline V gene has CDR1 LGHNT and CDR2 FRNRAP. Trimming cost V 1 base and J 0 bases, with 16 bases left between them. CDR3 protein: CASGLAPKKQSSYNEQFF. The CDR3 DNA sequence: TGTGCTAGTGGTTTGGCGCCAAAGAAGCAGAGCTCCTACAATGAGCAGTTCTTC.

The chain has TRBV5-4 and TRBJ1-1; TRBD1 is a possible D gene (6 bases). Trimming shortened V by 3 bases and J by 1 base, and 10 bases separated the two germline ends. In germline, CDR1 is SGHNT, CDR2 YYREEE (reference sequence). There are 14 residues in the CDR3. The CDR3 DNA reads TGTGCCAGCAGCTCCTCACAGGGGAACACTGAAGCTTTCTTT. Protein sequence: CASSSSQGNTEAFF.

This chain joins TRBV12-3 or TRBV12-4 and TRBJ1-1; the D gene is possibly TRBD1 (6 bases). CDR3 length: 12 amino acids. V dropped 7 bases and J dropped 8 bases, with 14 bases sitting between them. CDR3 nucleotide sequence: TGTGCCAGCAACTACGGAAGGGGGGAAGCTTTCTTT. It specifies CASNYGRGEAFF.

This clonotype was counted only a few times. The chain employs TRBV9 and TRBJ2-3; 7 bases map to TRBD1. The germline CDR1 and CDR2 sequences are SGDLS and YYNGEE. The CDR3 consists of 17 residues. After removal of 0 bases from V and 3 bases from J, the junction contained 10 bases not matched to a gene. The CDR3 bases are TGTGCCAGCAGCGTAGGTACAGGGGCGTTTCGTACAGATACGCAGTATTTT. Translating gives CASSVGTGAFRTDTQYF.

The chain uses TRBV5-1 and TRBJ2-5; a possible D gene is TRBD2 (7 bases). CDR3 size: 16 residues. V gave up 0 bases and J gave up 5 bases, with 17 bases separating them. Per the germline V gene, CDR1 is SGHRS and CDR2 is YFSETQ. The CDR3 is CASSLARRGPGETQYF. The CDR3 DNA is TGCGCCAGCAGCTTGGCAAGGCGGGGGCCGGGGGAGACCCAGTACTTC. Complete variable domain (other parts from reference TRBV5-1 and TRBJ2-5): KAGVTQTPRYLIKTRGQQVTLSCSPISGHRSVSWYQQTPGQGLQFLFEYFSETQRNKGNFPGRFSGRQFSNSRSEMNVSTLELGDSALYLCASSLARRGPGETQYFGPGTRLLVL.

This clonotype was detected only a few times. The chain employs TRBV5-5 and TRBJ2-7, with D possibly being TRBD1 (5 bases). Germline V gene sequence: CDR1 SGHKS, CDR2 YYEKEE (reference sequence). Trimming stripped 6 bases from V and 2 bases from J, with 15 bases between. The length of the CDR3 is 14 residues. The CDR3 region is CASTETVSTYEQYF. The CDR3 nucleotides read TGTGCCAGCACTGAGACAGTTTCCACCTACGAGCAGTACTTC.